This passage covers 9 T cell receptor beta chains from one sample sequenced in a study of T cell repertoires in cytomegalovirus infection. No antigen has been assigned to these receptors. TCRdb called the reads again in MiXCR, with one record for every CDR3 protein. The table lists around 750,000 distinct CDR3 sequences, 30% to 35% of them singletons. Sequences were derived from cultured CD8+ T cells from PBMCs, sampled from culture after CMV antigen stimulation. All receptors derive from a human donor in good health (CMV status not recorded). Some clones in this sample may be carry-over from other donors' samples.

This clonotype was found a few times. The chain has TRBV6-1 and TRBJ1-2; 7 nucleotides match TRBD1. The V and J ends lost 6 bases and 4 bases, in that order; junction bases with no gene match: 14. Looked up from germline, CDR1 is MNHNS and CDR2 is SASEGT. The CDR3 has 16 amino acids. CDR3 protein: CASSQDRVSLFYGYTF. In DNA, the CDR3 is TGTGCCAGCAGCCAAGACAGGGTCTCTCTATTCTATGGCTACACCTTC.

This sequence joins TRBV27 and TRBJ2-1; D is uncertain. V was shortened by 4 bases and J by 2 bases, with 15 bases between the two germline ends. Germline lookup yields CDR1 MNHEY and CDR2 SMNVEV (reference sequence). The CDR3 length is 16 residues. The CDR3 DNA follows: TGTGCCAGCAGTTACGACTGGCAAGATACCTACAATGAGCAGTTCTTC. Amino acids: CASSYDWQDTYNEQFF.

In this sample, this clonotype turned up once. The chain has TRBV20-1 and TRBJ2-5; D ambiguous. Trimming left V 5 bases short and J 2 bases short, with 15 bases between. From germline, CDR1 is DFQATT and CDR2 SNEGSKA (reference sequence). This CDR3 contains 14 residues. Written as DNA, the CDR3 is TGCAGTGCTCAAGGATCAGGTTTACAAGAGACCCAGTACTTC. It codes for CSAQGSGLQETQYF.

This clonotype was counted a few times. The chain recombines TRBV12-3 or TRBV12-4 with TRBJ1-6, with a tentative D call TRBD1 (5 bases). The V end was cut by 6 bases, the J end by 7 bases, with 13 bases between. CDR3 length: 14 amino acids. The CDR3 region has the DNA TGTGCCAGCAGAGATGCAGGGCTAAATTCACCCCTCCACTTT. Its protein product is CASRDAGLNSPLHF.

This clonotype occurred a few times. The chain carries TRBV27 and TRBJ2-7; TRBD1 is a possible D gene (6 bases). Germline lookup yields CDR1 MNHEY and CDR2 SMNVEV (reference sequence). Between the trimmed V and J ends, which lost 6 bases and 3 bases, there was a span of 21 bases. This CDR3 contains 16 residues. CDR3 sequence (DNA): TGTGCCAGCAGCACTGACGACAACAGGGCTTTCTACGAGCAGTACTTC. Protein product: CASSTDDNRAFYEQYF.

Ten or more counts support this clonotype. V and J are TRBV7-2 and TRBJ2-5; 14 nucleotides line up with TRBD2. Germline V gene data show CDR1 as SGHTA and CDR2 as FQGNSA. The CDR3 extends over 15 amino acids. V dropped 4 bases and J dropped 5; count of bases not matched to a gene: 3. CDR3 sequence: CASSSWTSGGETQYF. Here the CDR3 DNA reads TGTGCCAGCAGCTCGTGGACTAGCGGGGGGGAGACCCAGTACTTC.

This clonotype turned up a few times. V and J are TRBV27 and TRBJ2-7; TRBD2 might be the D (7 bases). Germline CDR1 MNHEY, CDR2 SMNVEV (reference sequence). V dropped 0 bases and J dropped 4 bases, with 16 bases sitting between them. The CDR3 extends over 16 amino acids. The CDR3, as DNA: TGTGCCAGCAGTTTATCGAGAGTGGCGGGGGCGTACGAGCAGTACTTC. Its protein is CASSLSRVAGAYEQYF.

The chain carries TRBV7-2 and TRBJ1-2; D is unclear. This CDR3 is 13 amino acids long. V lost 1 base and J lost 4, with 7 bases in between. The V gene's germline CDR1 is SGHTA and CDR2 FQGNSA. CDR3 in DNA: TGTGCCAGCAGCTTAGAATCCCGCTATGGCTACACCTTC. Protein: CASSLESRYGYTF.

This clonotype was observed a few times. The chain employs TRBV25-1 and TRBJ1-6; D is ambiguous. The ends were cut back, 5 bases at V and 2 bases at J, with 10 bases in the middle. Germline V CDR1 and CDR2: MGHDK, SYGVNS. The CDR3 sequence is 15 residues long. Here the CDR3 reads CASSIHRPYNSPLHF. The DNA for the CDR3 is TGTGCCAGCAGTATCCACCGCCCCTATAATTCACCCCTCCACTTT. Drawing the rest from reference TRBV25-1 and TRBJ1-6, the complete variable domain is EADIYQTPRYLVIGTGKKITLECSQTMGHDKMYWYQQDPGMELHLIHYSYGVNSTEKGDLSSESTVSRIRTEHFPLTLESARPSHTSQYLCASSIHRPYNSPLHFGNGTRLTVT.